This entry features one T cell receptor beta chain sequence. The sample originates from a study of T-cell reconstitution after alpha-beta-depleted transplantation in children. Unique molecular identifiers were used in preparing the TCRbeta library. One entry per CDR3 protein, called by TCRdb with MiXCR from the PCR reads. The sample contains some 280,000 distinct CDR3 sequences, 9.5% to 10% of which appear only once. The receptor was derived from a human donor who donated a stem cell graft to a child with SCID. Sample: PBMCs from the stem cell graft donor, taken from the stem cell graft.

The CDR3 region has the DNA TGTGCCAGCAGCTTGGTTTCTAGCGGGGGGTCCGCGGATACGCAGTATTTT. Its translation: CASSLVSSGGSADTQYF. The chain links TRBV5-6 to TRBJ2-3, with 11 bases lining up with TRBD2. The junction had 9 bases not matched to a gene; V was cut back by 0 bases and J by 6 bases. In germline, CDR1 is SGHDT, CDR2 YYEEEE. This CDR3 region has 17 residues.